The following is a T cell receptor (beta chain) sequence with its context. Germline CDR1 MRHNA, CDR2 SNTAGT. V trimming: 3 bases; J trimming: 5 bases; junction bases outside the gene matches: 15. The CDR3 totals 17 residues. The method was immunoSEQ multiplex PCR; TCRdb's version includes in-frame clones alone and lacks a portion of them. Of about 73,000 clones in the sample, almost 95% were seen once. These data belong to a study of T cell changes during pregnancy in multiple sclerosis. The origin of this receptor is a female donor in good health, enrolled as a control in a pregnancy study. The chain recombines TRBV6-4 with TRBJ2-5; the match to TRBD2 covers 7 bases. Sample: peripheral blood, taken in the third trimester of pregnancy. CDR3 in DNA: TGTGCCAGCAGTGATCGGCGGGAGCGCTCACCCAAGGAGACCCAGTACTTC. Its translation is CASSDRRERSPKETQYF.